The 18 T cell receptor beta chains below come from one sample, sequenced in a study of chemoradiotherapy in HPV16-positive cancers. Only in-frame clones appear in the TCRdb table, and some are missing; sequencing was by immunoSEQ multiplex PCR. The table records about 68,000 clones, almost 90% of them present only once. Here the sequenced sample was blood, taken from a patient who underwent chemoradiotherapy. These receptors all stem from a human donor with HPV-associated anogenital cancer.

The chain recombines TRBV4-1 with TRBJ1-3; a possible D gene is TRBD1 (5 bases). CDR3 length equals 17 residues. The V gene's germline CDR1 is MGHRA and CDR2 YSYEKL. Trimming cost V 4 bases and J 2 bases, with 18 bases left between them. CDR3 amino acids: CASSRGGIIAAGNTIYF. CDR3 in DNA: TGCGCCAGCAGCCGCGGGGGGATAATCGCTGCTGGAAACACCATATATTTT.

V gene TRBV11-3 combines with J gene TRBJ2-1; D not resolved. The CDR3 covers 12 residues. From germline, CDR1 is SGHNT and CDR2 YENEEA. Trimming took off 4 bases at V and 4 bases at J, with 5 bases between the two ends. The DNA of the CDR3 is TGTGCCAGCAGCTCTGGTTACAATGAGCAGTTCTTC. This gives the protein CASSSGYNEQFF.

This chain links TRBV5-1 with TRBJ2-7, with TRBD2 matching over 8 bases. The ends lost 1 base at V and 3 bases at J; junction bases unmatched: 0. CDR1 SGHRS and CDR2 YFSETQ come from the germline V gene. The CDR3 is made up of 13 amino acids. CDR3 region: CASSLLAGYEQYF. The CDR3 bases are TGCGCCAGCAGCTTGCTAGCGGGCTACGAGCAGTACTTC.

This chain joins TRBV5-6 and TRBJ1-2, with D possibly being TRBD1 (5 bases). The CDR3 is 13 residues long. V lost 3 bases to trimming and J lost 6 bases, with 12 bases between them. Per the germline V gene, CDR1 is SGHDT and CDR2 is YYEEEE. CDR3 sequence: CASSSGHPDGYTF. The CDR3 region has the DNA TGTGCCAGCAGCTCTGGACACCCAGATGGCTACACCTTC.

The genes are TRBV28 and TRBJ1-4; D might be TRBD1 (5 bases). Germline assignment: CDR1 MDHEN and CDR2 SYDVKM. Deletions cut 6 bases from V and 7 bases from J, with 15 bases between. This CDR3 region has 14 residues. The DNA for the CDR3 is TGTGCCAGCAGCGACAGAGAGAGTAGTGAAAAACTGTTTTTT. Its protein is CASSDRESSEKLFF. Drawing the rest from reference TRBV28 and TRBJ1-4, the complete variable domain is DVKVTQSSRYLVKRTGEKVFLECVQDMDHENMFWYRQDPGLGLRLIYFSYDVKMKEKGDIPEGYSVSREKKERFSLILESASTNQTSMYLCASSDRESSEKLFFGSGTQLSVL.

This clone showed up just once. The chain couples TRBV6-5 to TRBJ1-2, with 7 positions matching TRBD1. Unmatched junction bases numbered 2, after V lost 6 bases and J lost 7 bases. Germline V gene lookup returns CDR1 MNHEY and CDR2 SVGAGI. The CDR3 consists of 11 residues. The CDR3: CASRTGFGYTF. For the CDR3, the DNA is TGTGCCAGCAGGACAGGGTTTGGCTACACCTTC.

The V and J genes are TRBV25-1 and TRBJ1-5; TRBD1 matches at 9 bases. V lost 7 bases, J lost 0 bases, and 13 bases stayed unmatched. Germline values: CDR1 MGHDK, CDR2 SYGVNS. The CDR3 is 18 residues long. Written as DNA, the CDR3 is TGTGCCAGCACCTACGGGACAGGGTGCCTGTATAGCAATCAGCCCCAGCATTTT. Its protein product is CASTYGTGCLYSNQPQHF.

V gene TRBV27 combines with J gene TRBJ1-2; TRBD1 matches at 7 bases. Trimming cost V 4 bases and J 3 bases; bases outside gene matches: 11. The CDR3 contains 16 residues. Germline loops: CDR1 MNHEY, CDR2 SMNVEV (reference sequence). The CDR3 spells CASSSSPGTVDYGYTF. CDR3 DNA sequence: TGTGCCAGCAGTTCGTCCCCCGGGACAGTGGACTATGGCTACACCTTC.

The V gene is TRBV19, the J gene TRBJ2-1; TRBD2 matches at 11 bases. Germline V gene sequence: CDR1 LNHDA, CDR2 SQIVND (reference sequence). The CDR3 consists of 18 residues. Trimming cost V 1 base and J 4 bases; bases outside gene matches: 9. This chain's CDR3 is CASSIVRTSGRYYNEQFF. The CDR3 DNA is TGTGCCAGTAGTATAGTAAGGACTAGCGGGCGCTATTACAATGAGCAGTTCTTC.

The chain links TRBV30 to TRBJ1-2, with a possible D match to TRBD1 (6 bases). Germline V CDR1 and CDR2: GTSNPN, SVGIG (reference sequence). Trimming shortened V by 7 bases and J by 8 bases, and 14 bases separated the two germline ends. The CDR3 loop spans 11 amino acids. The CDR3, as DNA: TGTGCCTCACGATGGGGGCGCGGCTACACCTTC. This gives the protein CASRWGRGYTF.

The chain joins TRBV6-5 to TRBJ1-1; D unresolved. Trimming pared 0 bases from V and 1 base from J, leaving 9 bases between. CDR1 is MNHEY and CDR2 is SVGAGI in the germline V gene. The CDR3 is made up of 15 amino acids. The chain's CDR3 is CASSYSRGGNTEAFF. The CDR3 DNA is TGTGCCAGCAGTTACTCACGGGGAGGGAACACTGAAGCTTTCTTT.

The V and J genes are TRBV2 and TRBJ1-2, with 7 bases identical to TRBD1. The CDR3 sequence is 15 residues long. CDR1 is SNHLY, CDR2 FYNNEI, per germline. The J segment lost 8 bases and the V segment lost 6 bases, leaving 15 bases of the junction unmatched. In DNA form, the CDR3 reads TGTGCCAGCAGCGCTTGGACAGGTCAGGTGGGGGGCTACACCTTC. This codes for CASSAWTGQVGGYTF.

In DNA, the CDR3 is TGTGCCAGCAGCCAATTTCCCTACCAGGGGGAGAGGTACAATGAGCAGTTCTTC. Translated, it gives CASSQFPYQGERYNEQFF. V and J are TRBV11-2 and TRBJ2-1, with TRBD1 matching 7 bases. Germline lookup yields CDR1 SGHAT and CDR2 FQNNGV. The CDR3 covers 18 residues. V trimming: 5 bases; J trimming: 4 bases; junction bases outside the gene matches: 17. The variable domain in full, with the rest retrieved from reference TRBV11-2 and TRBJ2-1, is EAGVAQSPRYKIIEKRQSVAFWCNPISGHATLYWYQQILGQGPKLLIQFQNNGVVDDSQLPKDRFSAERLKGVDSTLKIQPAKLEDSAVYLCASSQFPYQGERYNEQFFGPGTRLTVL.

The V gene is TRBV29-1, the J gene TRBJ1-2; 9 bases match TRBD1. Trimming cost V 2 bases and J 7 bases; bases outside gene matches: 5. In germline, CDR1 is SQVTM, CDR2 ANQGSEA. The CDR3 spans 13 residues. CDR3 DNA sequence: TGCAGCGTTGAAAAAGGGACAGGGACTGGCTACACCTTC. It codes for CSVEKGTGTGYTF.

The rearrangement links TRBV18 to TRBJ1-2; 9 nucleotides agree with TRBD1. This CDR3 is 15 amino acids long. Per germline, CDR1 KGHSH and CDR2 LQKENI. The V segment lost 0 bases and the J segment 4 bases; nucleotides outside the gene matches: 3. The CDR3 nucleotides read TGTGCCAGCTCACCACCGACAGGGGGAAGCTATGGCTACACCTTC. Encoded protein: CASSPPTGGSYGYTF.

This chain joins TRBV11-3 and TRBJ1-1, with D possibly being TRBD1 (5 bases). This CDR3 has 12 residues. V was shortened by 1 base and J by 7 bases, with 7 bases between the two germline ends. The germline CDR1 and CDR2 sequences are SGHNT and YENEEA. The CDR3 region has the DNA TGTGCCAGCAGCTTAGGGGGCGGTGAAGCTTTCTTT. Translating it yields CASSLGGGEAFF.

This clone appeared a few times. The J gene is TRBJ2-7, the V gene TRBV2; D is ambiguous. Trimming stripped 4 bases from V and 1 base from J, with 14 bases between. This CDR3 spans 15 amino acids. CDR1 and CDR2 from the germline V gene are SNHLY and FYNNEI. In nucleotides, the CDR3 is TGTGCCAGCAGTGGAACCCCGGACCTGTCCTACGAGCAGTACTTC. Amino acids: CASSGTPDLSYEQYF.

The rearrangement joins TRBV27 to TRBJ1-2, with 8 bases fitting TRBD1. The CDR3 is 16 amino acids. Germline CDR1 and CDR2: MNHEY and SMNVEV (reference sequence). The trim removed 6 bases at V and 5 bases at J, leaving 14 bases unmatched. CDR3 coding DNA: TGTGCCAGCAGCGTTATTGGGCAGGGGGCCTTTTATGGCTACACCTTC. This encodes CASSVIGQGAFYGYTF.